The 10 T cell receptor beta chains below come from one sample, sequenced in a study of OX40 agonist ivuxolimab in advanced cancers. Using immunoSEQ multiplex PCR, the repertoire was profiled, and TCRdb retains in-frame clones only, with some absent. In the table there are over 45,000 clones, 93% of which are singletons. Specimen: CD4+ or CD8+ T cells sorted from blood, collected in a trial of the OX40 agonist ivuxolimab. The receptors originated from an adult with an advanced solid tumor such as melanoma, head and neck, liver or kidney cancer.

The genes are TRBV9 and TRBJ2-7; no reliable D call. V was clipped by 7 bases and J by 3 bases, with 17 bases between them. The CDR3 has 14 amino acids. Germline CDR1 is SGDLS and CDR2 is YYNGEE. CDR3 amino acids: CASGPRGQSYEQYF. Written as DNA, the CDR3 is TGTGCCAGCGGCCCCCGTGGGCAAAGCTACGAGCAGTACTTC.

This chain joins TRBV29-1 and TRBJ2-3; 8 positions agree with TRBD1. The CDR3 has 16 residues. J was trimmed by 3 bases and V by 3 bases; bases with no gene match: 11. Germline CDR1 SQVTM, CDR2 ANQGSEA. The chain's CDR3 is CSVDSEDREETDTQYF. DNA of the CDR3: TGCAGCGTTGACTCCGAGGACAGGGAGGAGACAGATACGCAGTATTTT.

V usage is TRBV9 and J usage is TRBJ2-7; TRBD2 might be the D (7 bases). Trimming shortened V by 2 bases and J by 4 bases, and 16 bases separated the two germline ends. Per the germline V gene, CDR1 is SGDLS and CDR2 is YYNGEE. This CDR3 is 15 amino acids long. The CDR3 DNA reads TGTGCCAGCAGCGTCAGCGGGACACTTGGTTACGAGCAGTACTTC. Protein product: CASSVSGTLGYEQYF.

The J gene is TRBJ2-3, the V gene TRBV28; D remains ambiguous. Per germline, CDR1 MDHEN and CDR2 SYDVKM. Trimming removed 2 bases at V and 2 bases at J, with 8 bases between. The CDR3 sequence is 14 residues long. The CDR3: CASSLDTTTDTQYF. DNA of the CDR3: TGTGCCAGCAGTTTAGATACAACCACAGATACGCAGTATTTT.

A note on this clone: An end of the junction differs from the germline gene, which may be a read error. The chain employs TRBV7-9 and TRBJ2-5; 11 bases fit TRBD2. This CDR3 region has 14 residues. Germline-derived CDR1 and CDR2 are SEHNR and FQNEAQ (reference sequence). The DNA for the CDR3 is TGTGCCAGCAGCTTGGACATGGCGGGACTAGCGGTGAACTTC. Protein: CASSLDMAGLAVNF.

This chain links TRBV28 with TRBJ2-1; D call uncertain. With 6 bases removed from V and 0 bases from J, the gap between germline ends came to 12 bases. The germline gives CDR1 MDHEN, CDR2 SYDVKM. The CDR3 runs 15 residues. In DNA form, the CDR3 reads TGTGCCAGCAGCCTAGACCTCAGCTCCTACAATGAGCAGTTCTTC. Encoded protein: CASSLDLSSYNEQFF.

J is TRBJ2-7 and V is TRBV13; 10 bases agree with TRBD1. The J segment lost 2 bases and the V segment lost 5 bases, leaving 9 bases of the junction unmatched. CDR1 is PRHDT, CDR2 FYEKMQ, per germline (reference sequence). The CDR3 is 16 residues long. This chain's CDR3 is CASSPDGDRGPYEQYF. The CDR3 DNA is TGTGCCAGCAGCCCCGACGGGGACAGGGGTCCCTACGAGCAGTACTTC.

The chain couples TRBV19 to TRBJ2-3; D is undetermined. Germline V gene data show CDR1 as LNHDA and CDR2 as SQIVND (reference sequence). The CDR3 extends over 14 amino acids. The V gene lost 4 bases and the J gene lost 4 bases, with 12 bases spanning the gap. The CDR3 loop reads CASSRVSVADTQYF. The CDR3 nucleotides are TGTGCCAGTAGTAGGGTATCGGTCGCAGATACGCAGTATTTT.

The chain links TRBV27 to TRBJ2-1; 12 bases are a match to TRBD1. Germline V gene data show CDR1 as MNHEY and CDR2 as SMNVEV (reference sequence). Trimming took 5 bases from V and 8 from J; bases not matched to a gene: 4. The CDR3 is 14 residues long. The CDR3 DNA reads as TGTGCCAGCAGTCCCGGGACAGGGGGCGATGAGCAGTTCTTC. Amino acid sequence: CASSPGTGGDEQFF.

The V and J genes are TRBV7-2 and TRBJ2-7; D call uncertain. V gave up 1 base and J gave up 2 bases, with 12 bases separating them. Germline-derived CDR1 and CDR2 are SGHTA and FQGNSA. The CDR3 extends over 15 amino acids. The CDR3 here is CASSLGGEGPYEQYF. CDR3 bases: TGTGCCAGCAGCTTAGGTGGCGAAGGACCCTACGAGCAGTACTTC.